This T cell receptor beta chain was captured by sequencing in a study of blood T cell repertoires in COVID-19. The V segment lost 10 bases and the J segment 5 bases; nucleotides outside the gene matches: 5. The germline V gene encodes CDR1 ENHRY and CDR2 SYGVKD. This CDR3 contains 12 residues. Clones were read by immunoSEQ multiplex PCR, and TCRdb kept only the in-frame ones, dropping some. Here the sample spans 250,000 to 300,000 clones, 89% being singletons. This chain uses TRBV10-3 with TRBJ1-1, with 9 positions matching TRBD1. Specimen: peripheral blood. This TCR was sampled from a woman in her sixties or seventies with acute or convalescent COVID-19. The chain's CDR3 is CATTGGGTEAFF. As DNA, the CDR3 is TGTGCCACCACAGGGGGCGGAACTGAAGCTTTCTTT.